This entry lists 29 T cell receptor beta chains sequenced from one sample in a study of chemoradiotherapy in HPV16-positive cancers. Sequencing used immunoSEQ multiplex PCR; TCRdb keeps in-frame clones, though not all of them. The sample has 12,000 or so clones, approximately 87% seen once. The sample in question was blood, obtained from a patient who underwent chemoradiotherapy. Every receptor here comes from a human donor with HPV-associated anogenital cancer.

The CDR3 DNA follows: TGTGCCAGCGGCGGGGGGTCCTATAATTCACCCCTCCACTTT. It codes for CASGGGSYNSPLHF. The rearrangement uses TRBV6-6 and TRBJ1-6; D is perhaps TRBD1 (5 bases). Trimming removed 8 bases from V and 1 base from J, with 9 bases in between. The CDR3 totals 14 residues. The germline V gene encodes CDR1 MNHNY and CDR2 SVGAGI (reference sequence).

The chain joins TRBV5-1 to TRBJ2-7, with 8 bases that match TRBD1. Germline lookup yields CDR1 SGHRS and CDR2 YFSETQ. The CDR3 contains 15 residues. Unmatched junction bases numbered 14, after V lost 7 bases and J lost 5 bases. The CDR3 spells CASGGYTSQGDEQYF. CDR3 nucleotides: TGCGCCAGCGGAGGATATACTTCACAGGGGGACGAGCAGTACTTC.

This chain uses TRBV5-4 with TRBJ1-5; D ambiguous. The CDR3 has 13 residues. Germline CDR1 reads SGHNT; CDR2 reads YYREEE (reference sequence). V shed 4 bases and J shed 5 bases, with 10 bases lying between them. The chain's CDR3 is CASSLGRDQPQHF. The CDR3 DNA reads TGTGCCAGCAGCCTGGGGAGAGATCAGCCCCAGCATTTT.

The gene calls are TRBV4-3 and TRBJ1-3, with 8 bases identical to TRBD1. Unmatched junction bases numbered 6, after V lost 0 bases and J lost 2 bases. Germline CDR1 and CDR2: LGHNA and YSLEER. The CDR3 runs 17 residues. DNA of the CDR3: TGCGCCAGCAGCCAAGATCTGTGGGACAGGCCTGGAAACACCATATATTTT. The encoded protein is CASSQDLWDRPGNTIYF.

The chain joins TRBV11-3 to TRBJ2-1; D tentatively fits TRBD1 or TRBD2 (5 bases each). Germline CDR1 reads SGHNT; CDR2 reads YENEEA. This CDR3 region has 16 residues. V dropped 5 bases and J dropped 4 bases, with 18 bases sitting between them. In DNA, the CDR3 is TGTGCCAGCAGCCAGCGTGGGGGACCCAAGTACAATGAGCAGTTCTTC. Amino acid sequence: CASSQRGGPKYNEQFF.

This clone was detected a few times. This chain connects TRBV2 to TRBJ2-2; 8 bases fit TRBD2. Germline CDR1 is SNHLY and CDR2 is FYNNEI. This CDR3 contains 13 residues. As DNA, the CDR3 is TGTGCTTCAGTGGGGACTAGCACCGGGGAGCTGTTTTTT. Protein: CASVGTSTGELFF.

In regard to this clone: One junction end disagrees with the germline gene, perhaps due to a read error. The rearrangement joins TRBV7-6 to TRBJ2-2; TRBD2 aligns across 7 bases. The CDR3 runs to 14 residues. Germline V gene lookup returns CDR1 SGHVS and CDR2 FNYEAQ. The CDR3 protein is CVSSLTSINGELFF. The CDR3 nucleotides are TGTGTCAGCAGCCTGACTAGCATTAACGGGGAGCTGTTTTTT.

The CDR3 DNA reads TGCGCCAGCAGCCAGGACTCTACCGAGCAGTACTTC. Translated: CASSQDSTEQYF. The V call is TRBV5-1, the J call TRBJ2-7; D may be TRBD2 (5 bases). Per the germline V gene, CDR1 is SGHRS and CDR2 is YFSETQ. This CDR3 has 12 residues. Trimming cost V 4 bases and J 6 bases, with 11 bases left between them.

This chain connects TRBV6-1 to TRBJ2-5, with D tentatively TRBD1 or TRBD2 (6 bases each). The V gene's germline CDR1 is MNHNS and CDR2 SASEGT. Trimming cost V 7 bases and J 7 bases, with 13 bases left between them. The CDR3 consists of 12 residues. The CDR3 bases are TGTGCCAGCAATAGGGGGGCAGTGACCCAGTACTTC. Encoded protein: CASNRGAVTQYF.

The V and J genes are TRBV5-1 and TRBJ1-2, with TRBD1 matching 8 bases. J gave up 10 bases and V 5 bases, and 7 bases lay outside the gene matches. Germline V CDR1 and CDR2: SGHRS, YFSETQ. The CDR3 loop spans 12 amino acids. CDR3 loop: CASSSTGADYTF. DNA for the CDR3: TGCGCCAGCAGTTCGACAGGGGCTGACTACACCTTC. Filled out from reference TRBV5-1 and TRBJ1-2, the complete variable domain reads KAGVTQTPRYLIKTRGQQVTLSCSPISGHRSVSWYQQTPGQGLQFLFEYFSETQRNKGNFPGRFSGRQFSNSRSEMNVSTLELGDSALYLCASSSTGADYTFGSGTRLTVV.

V gene TRBV19 combines with J gene TRBJ1-5, with D uncertain. The CDR3 is 12 residues long. V dropped 7 bases and J dropped 3 bases, with 7 bases sitting between them. Germline loops: CDR1 LNHDA, CDR2 SQIVND (reference sequence). The CDR3 DNA sequence: TGTGCCAGTAAGGAGTACAATCAGCCCCAGCATTTT. The encoded protein is CASKEYNQPQHF. The full variable domain, completed using reference TRBV19 and TRBJ1-5, is DGGITQSPKYLFRKEGQNVTLSCEQNLNHDAMYWYRQDPGQGLRLIYYSQIVNDFQKGDIAEGYSVSREKKESFPLTVTSAQKNPTAFYLCASKEYNQPQHFGDGTRLSIL.

This sequence joins TRBV6-4 and TRBJ2-3; TRBD2 matches 8 bases. The germline V gene has CDR1 MRHNA and CDR2 SNTAGT. The CDR3 loop spans 15 amino acids. Trimming cost V 0 bases and J 5 bases; bases outside gene matches: 4. In DNA form, the CDR3 reads TGTGCCAGCAGTGACTCGGGCGGGGGGAGAGATACGCAGTATTTT. This codes for CASSDSGGGRDTQYF.

This chain joins TRBV2 and TRBJ1-1; tentatively, D is TRBD1 (5 bases). The CDR3 loop spans 16 amino acids. CDR1 is SNHLY and CDR2 is FYNNEI in the germline V gene. Trimming cost V 0 bases and J 1 base, with 12 bases left between them. Here the CDR3 DNA reads TGTGCCAGCAGTGAAGCGCTTGGGGGAGAGAACACTGAAGCTTTCTTT. Residues: CASSEALGGENTEAFF.

The chain couples TRBV20-1 to TRBJ2-7; no firm D call. In germline, CDR1 is DFQATT, CDR2 SNEGSKA (reference sequence). Trimming left V 0 bases short and J 5 bases short, with 5 bases between. This CDR3 comprises 11 residues. For the CDR3, the DNA is TGCAGTGCTAGAGATTGGAACGAGCAGTACTTC. This codes for CSARDWNEQYF.

The V call is TRBV29-1, the J call TRBJ1-2, with D unresolved. Looked up from germline, CDR1 is SQVTM and CDR2 is ANQGSEA. The CDR3 runs 13 residues. The ends were cut back, 0 bases at V and 3 bases at J, with 8 bases in the middle. CDR3 sequence reads: CSVEERTDYGYTF. The DNA of the CDR3 is TGCAGCGTTGAAGAGCGAACGGACTATGGCTACACCTTC.

This clone was recorded a few times. The CDR3 DNA follows: TGTGCCAGCAGCGCCCAGACAGGGATAGATGGCTACACCTTC. It codes for CASSAQTGIDGYTF. This chain connects TRBV7-9 to TRBJ1-2; 7 bases line up with TRBD1. This CDR3 has 14 residues. Germline V CDR1 and CDR2: SEHNR, FQNEAQ (reference sequence). With 5 bases clipped from V and 6 bases from J, the junction kept 9 bases outside the gene matches.

The CDR3 loop reads CASSQSWGQGLGHTQYF. Here the CDR3 DNA reads TGTGCCAGCAGCCAATCGTGGGGGCAGGGATTGGGTCATACGCAGTATTTT. This chain connects TRBV7-9 to TRBJ2-3; possibly TRBD1 for D (6 bases). Germline CDR1 reads SEHNR; CDR2 reads FQNEAQ (reference sequence). This CDR3 has 17 amino acids. Between the trimmed V and J ends, which lost 5 bases and 7 bases, there was a span of 25 bases. The entire variable domain, with the rest obtained from reference TRBV7-9 and TRBJ2-3, is as follows: DTGVSQNPRHKITKRGQNVTFRCDPISEHNRLYWYRQTLGQGPEFLTYFQNEAQLEKSRLLSDRFSAERPKGSFSTLEIQRTEQGDSAMYLCASSQSWGQGLGHTQYFGPGTRLTVL.

The chain has TRBV9 and TRBJ1-4, with D possibly matching TRBD1 (6 bases). Germline V gives CDR1 SGDLS, CDR2 YYNGEE. With 0 bases removed from V and 6 bases from J, the gap between germline ends came to 33 bases. This CDR3 spans 22 amino acids. In DNA, the CDR3 is TGTGCCAGCAGCGTAGTAGTGGGGATTTCTCAACAGGGATTCTTCTTGGATGAAAAACTGTTTTTT. It specifies CASSVVVGISQQGFFLDEKLFF. The whole variable domain, filled in from reference TRBV9 and TRBJ1-4, reads DSGVTQTPKHLITATGQRVTLRCSPRSGDLSVYWYQQSLDQGLQFLIQYYNGEERAKGNILERFSAQQFPDLHSELNLSSLELGDSALYFCASSVVVGISQQGFFLDEKLFFGSGTQLSVL.

CDR3 in amino acids: CASSSPGLYEQYF. The CDR3, as DNA: TGTGCCAGCAGCTCCCCAGGGTTGTACGAGCAGTACTTC. This chain links TRBV21-1 with TRBJ2-7; the table calls TRBD1, which could not be checked here. TRBV21-1 corresponds to a pseudogene. This CDR3 spans 13 amino acids.

The rearrangement joins TRBV15 to TRBJ1-2; 10 nucleotides agree with TRBD1. Germline V lookup: CDR1 LNHNV, CDR2 YYDKDF (reference sequence). The CDR3 extends over 13 amino acids. V lost 5 bases to trimming and J lost 6 bases; unmatched junction nucleotides: 3. CDR3 in amino acids: CATSHGTGDGYTF. In nucleotides, the CDR3 is TGTGCCACCAGCCACGGGACAGGGGATGGCTACACCTTC.

The rearrangement links TRBV5-4 to TRBJ2-7; 14 bases match TRBD2. Trimming removed 4 bases from V and 3 bases from J; junction bases left unmatched: 3. Per germline, CDR1 SGHNT and CDR2 YYREEE (reference sequence). The CDR3 sequence is 15 residues long. The CDR3 coding sequence is TGTGCCAGCAGCCCCGGGACTAGCGGGGGCTACGAGCAGTACTTC. This sequence encodes CASSPGTSGGYEQYF.

The rearrangement links TRBV4-2 to TRBJ2-7; 8 bases map to TRBD1. The CDR3 spans 14 residues. J lost 5 bases, V lost 5 bases, and 8 bases had no gene match. Germline loops: CDR1 LGHNA, CDR2 YNFKEQ. The CDR3 DNA sequence: TGTGCCAGCAGCTCCGGGACAGGAGTCAACGAGCAGTACTTC. Protein sequence: CASSSGTGVNEQYF.

The chain carries TRBV23-1 and TRBJ1-5; the D is unclear. TRBV23-1 is labeled an ORF, and its function is uncertain. This CDR3 is 15 amino acids long. Trimming removed 2 bases from V and 0 bases from J, with 8 bases in between. DNA of the CDR3: TGCGCCAGCAGTCAACGTGATTTTAGCAATCAGCCCCAGCATTTT. Translated, it gives CASSQRDFSNQPQHF.

The V call is TRBV19, the J call TRBJ1-1, with 7 bases matching TRBD1. Germline CDR1 is LNHDA and CDR2 is SQIVND (reference sequence). Germline trimming cut 2 bases from V and 4 bases from J; bases unmatched to any gene: 7. The CDR3 covers 15 residues. CDR3 sequence (DNA): TGTGCCAGTAGTATACTTACAGGGGCGGGCACTGAAGCTTTCTTT. This encodes CASSILTGAGTEAFF.

This clone came up once. The chain links TRBV7-9 to TRBJ1-2; maybe TRBD1 (6 bases). V was shortened by 8 bases and J by 6 bases, with 19 bases between the two germline ends. CDR3 size: 14 residues. Germline V CDR1 and CDR2: SEHNR, FQNEAQ (reference sequence). CDR3 sequence (DNA): TGTGCCAGCGGAGAAACAGGGTATTACGATGGCTACACCTTC. Protein sequence: CASGETGYYDGYTF.

V is TRBV6-5 and J is TRBJ2-7; possibly TRBD2 for D (5 bases). Germline-derived CDR1 and CDR2 are MNHEY and SVGAGI. The germline V and J ends were trimmed by 2 bases and 9 bases, with 14 bases remaining between them. CDR3 size: 13 residues. The DNA for the CDR3 is TGTGCCAGCAGTTACACCGCTGAGGGTGGGCAGTACTTC. Translating gives CASSYTAEGGQYF.

To note about this clone: Mismatch with germline at one junction end may stem from a read error. The V call is TRBV7-2, the J call TRBJ2-5; 12 bases align to TRBD2. This CDR3 has 13 amino acids. CDR1 is SGHTA and CDR2 is FQGNSA in the germline V gene. For the CDR3, the DNA is TGTGCCAGCAGGCCCTCGACTAGCGGGGGTTTAAACTTC. As protein: CASRPSTSGGLNF.

CDR3 protein: CASRNTGQGYEQYF. CDR3 coding DNA: TGTGCCAGCAGAAATACGGGACAGGGCTACGAGCAGTACTTC. This chain joins TRBV6-1 and TRBJ2-7, with 9 nucleotides matching TRBD1. The CDR3 loop spans 14 amino acids. Trimming cost V 6 bases and J 3 bases; bases outside gene matches: 6. Germline-derived CDR1 and CDR2 are MNHNS and SASEGT.

The chain employs TRBV6-1 and TRBJ2-3, with D possibly TRBD2 on 6 matching bases. Trimming took 3 bases from V and 0 from J, leaving 10 bases between them. The CDR3 sequence is 15 residues long. CDR1 is MNHNS and CDR2 is SASEGT in the germline V gene. The CDR3 loop is CASSDERASTDTQYF. Here the CDR3 DNA reads TGTGCCAGCAGTGACGAGCGGGCTAGCACAGATACGCAGTATTTT.